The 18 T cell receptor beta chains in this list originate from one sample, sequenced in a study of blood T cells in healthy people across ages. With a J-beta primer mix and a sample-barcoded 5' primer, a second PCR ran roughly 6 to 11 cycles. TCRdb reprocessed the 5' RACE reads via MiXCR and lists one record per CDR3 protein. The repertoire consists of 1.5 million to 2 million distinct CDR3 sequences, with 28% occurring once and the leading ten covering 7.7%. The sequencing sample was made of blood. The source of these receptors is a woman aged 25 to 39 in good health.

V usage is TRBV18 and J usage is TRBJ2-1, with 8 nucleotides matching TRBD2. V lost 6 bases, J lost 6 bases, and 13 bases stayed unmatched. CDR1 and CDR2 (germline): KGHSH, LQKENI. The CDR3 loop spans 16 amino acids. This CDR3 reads CASSPRGPGTSNEQFF. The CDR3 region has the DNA TGTGCCAGCTCCCCGCGGGGTCCAGGGACTAGCAATGAGCAGTTCTTC. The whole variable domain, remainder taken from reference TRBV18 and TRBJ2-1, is NAGVMQNPRHLVRRRGQEARLRCSPMKGHSHVYWYRQLPEEGLKFMVYLQKENIIDESGMPKERFSAEFPKEGPSILRIQQVVRGDSAAYFCASSPRGPGTSNEQFFGPGTRLTVL.

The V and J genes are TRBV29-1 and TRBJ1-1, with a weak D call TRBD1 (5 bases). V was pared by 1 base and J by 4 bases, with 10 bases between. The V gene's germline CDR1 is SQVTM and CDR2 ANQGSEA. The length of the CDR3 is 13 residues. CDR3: CSVEGVRGTEAFF. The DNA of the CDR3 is TGCAGCGTTGAAGGGGTGAGGGGCACTGAAGCTTTCTTT.

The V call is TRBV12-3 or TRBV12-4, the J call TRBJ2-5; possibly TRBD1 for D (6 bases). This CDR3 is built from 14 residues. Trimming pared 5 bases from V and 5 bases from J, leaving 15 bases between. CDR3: CASSAQGPGETQYF. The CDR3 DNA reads TGTGCCAGCAGTGCACAGGGTCCGGGGGAGACCCAGTACTTC.

Written as DNA, the CDR3 is TGTGCCAGCAGCCACAGTGGACCTAATGAAAAACTGTTTTTT. Encoded protein: CASSHSGPNEKLFF. This chain joins TRBV12-3 or TRBV12-4 and TRBJ1-4, with D uncertain. CDR3 length: 14 residues. V lost 6 bases and J 3 bases, leaving 11 bases between the germline ends.

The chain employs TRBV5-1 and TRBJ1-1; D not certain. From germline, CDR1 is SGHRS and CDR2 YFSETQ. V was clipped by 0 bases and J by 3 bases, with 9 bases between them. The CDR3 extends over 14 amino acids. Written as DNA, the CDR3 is TGCGCCAGCAGCTTGGGCGGTGACTACACTGAAGCTTTCTTT. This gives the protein CASSLGGDYTEAFF.

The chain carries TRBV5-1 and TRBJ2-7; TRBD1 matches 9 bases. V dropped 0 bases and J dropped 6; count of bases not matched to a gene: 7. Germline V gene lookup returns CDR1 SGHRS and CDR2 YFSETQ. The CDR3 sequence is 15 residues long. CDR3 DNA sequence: TGCGCCAGCAGCTTGGCCATAACAGGGGGCTTCGAGCAGTACTTC. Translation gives CASSLAITGGFEQYF.

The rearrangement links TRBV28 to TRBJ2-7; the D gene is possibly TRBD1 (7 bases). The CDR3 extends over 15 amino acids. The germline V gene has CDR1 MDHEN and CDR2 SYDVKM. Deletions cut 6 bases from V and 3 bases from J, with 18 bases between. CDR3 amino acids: CASSHPRGELYEQYF. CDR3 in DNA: TGTGCCAGCAGCCACCCCAGGGGGGAACTCTACGAGCAGTACTTC.

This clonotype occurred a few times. DNA of the CDR3: TGTGCCAGCAGTGAACCGGGACCCGGGGGTTCACCCCTCCACTTT. This gives the protein CASSEPGPGGSPLHF. This chain uses TRBV12-3 or TRBV12-4 with TRBJ1-6, with D possibly being TRBD1 (5 bases). CDR3 length equals 15 residues. Between the trimmed V and J ends, which lost 5 bases and 9 bases, there was a span of 17 bases.

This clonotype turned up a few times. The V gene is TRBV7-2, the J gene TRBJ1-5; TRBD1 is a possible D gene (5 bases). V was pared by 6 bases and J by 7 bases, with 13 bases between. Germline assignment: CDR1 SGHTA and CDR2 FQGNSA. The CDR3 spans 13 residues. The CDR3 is CASSGGVRQPQHF. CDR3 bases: TGTGCCAGCAGTGGGGGGGTTCGACAGCCCCAGCATTTT.

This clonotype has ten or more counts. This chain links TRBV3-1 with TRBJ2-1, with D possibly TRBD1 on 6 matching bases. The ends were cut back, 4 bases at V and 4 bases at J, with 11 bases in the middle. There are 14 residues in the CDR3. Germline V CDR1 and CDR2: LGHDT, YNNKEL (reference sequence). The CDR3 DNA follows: TGTGCCAGCAGCCGGACAGACGTATACAATGAGCAGTTCTTC. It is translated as CASSRTDVYNEQFF.

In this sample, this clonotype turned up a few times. The CDR3 DNA is TGTGCCAGCAGTCCGTATGGGGCTGGGGCCAACGTCCTGACTTTC. It yields the protein CASSPYGAGANVLTF. The rearrangement uses TRBV6-5 and TRBJ2-6; D is undetermined. Germline V gives CDR1 MNHEY, CDR2 SVGAGI. This CDR3 is built from 15 residues. V was shortened by 5 bases and J by 2 bases, with 10 bases between the two germline ends.

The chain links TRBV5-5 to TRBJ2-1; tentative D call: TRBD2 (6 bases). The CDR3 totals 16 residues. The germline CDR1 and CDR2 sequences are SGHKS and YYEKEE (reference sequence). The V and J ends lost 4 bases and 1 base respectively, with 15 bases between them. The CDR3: CASSPSSGESYNEQFF. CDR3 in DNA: TGTGCCAGCAGCCCTTCTTCGGGGGAATCCTACAATGAGCAGTTCTTC.

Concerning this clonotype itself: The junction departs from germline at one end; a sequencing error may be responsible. CDR3 in DNA: TGCGCCAGCAGCTTGGATCATTCACTCCTCCACTTT. Translated, it gives CASSLDHSLLHF. The V call is TRBV5-1, the J call TRBJ1-6; no clear D. Germline CDR1 reads SGHRS; CDR2 reads YFSETQ. The CDR3 covers 12 residues.

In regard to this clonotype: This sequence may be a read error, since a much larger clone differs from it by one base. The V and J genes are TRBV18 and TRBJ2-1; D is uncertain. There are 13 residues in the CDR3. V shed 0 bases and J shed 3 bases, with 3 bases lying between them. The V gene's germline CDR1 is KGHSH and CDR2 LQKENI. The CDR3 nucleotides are TGTGCCAGCTCACCACCCAACTACAATGAGCAGTTCTTC. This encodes CASSPPNYNEQFF.

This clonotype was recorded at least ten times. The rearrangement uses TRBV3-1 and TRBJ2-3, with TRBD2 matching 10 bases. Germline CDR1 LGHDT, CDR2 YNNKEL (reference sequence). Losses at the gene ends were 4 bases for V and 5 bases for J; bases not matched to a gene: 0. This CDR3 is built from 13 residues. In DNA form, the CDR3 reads TGTGCCAGCAGCCGGACTAGCGGAGATACGCAGTATTTT. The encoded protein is CASSRTSGDTQYF.

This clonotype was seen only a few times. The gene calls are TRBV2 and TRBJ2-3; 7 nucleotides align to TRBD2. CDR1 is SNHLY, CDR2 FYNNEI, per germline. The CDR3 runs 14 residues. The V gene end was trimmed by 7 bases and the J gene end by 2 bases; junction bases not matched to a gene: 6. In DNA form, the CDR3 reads TGTGCCAGCACTTCTAGCGGCTTCACAGATACGCAGTATTTT. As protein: CASTSSGFTDTQYF.

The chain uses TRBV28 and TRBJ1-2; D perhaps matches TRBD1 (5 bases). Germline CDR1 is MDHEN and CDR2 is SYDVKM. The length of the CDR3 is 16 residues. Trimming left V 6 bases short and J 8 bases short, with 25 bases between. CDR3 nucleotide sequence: TGTGCCAGCAGCTCTAGGGGTACGACCCCGCCTTTCGGCTACACCTTC. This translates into CASSSRGTTPPFGYTF.

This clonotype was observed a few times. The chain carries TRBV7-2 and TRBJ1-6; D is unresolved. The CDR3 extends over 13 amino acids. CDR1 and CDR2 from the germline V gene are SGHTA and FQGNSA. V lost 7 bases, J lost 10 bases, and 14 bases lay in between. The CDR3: CASNFNVGSPLHF. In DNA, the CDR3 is TGTGCCAGCAACTTCAATGTTGGCTCACCCCTCCACTTT.